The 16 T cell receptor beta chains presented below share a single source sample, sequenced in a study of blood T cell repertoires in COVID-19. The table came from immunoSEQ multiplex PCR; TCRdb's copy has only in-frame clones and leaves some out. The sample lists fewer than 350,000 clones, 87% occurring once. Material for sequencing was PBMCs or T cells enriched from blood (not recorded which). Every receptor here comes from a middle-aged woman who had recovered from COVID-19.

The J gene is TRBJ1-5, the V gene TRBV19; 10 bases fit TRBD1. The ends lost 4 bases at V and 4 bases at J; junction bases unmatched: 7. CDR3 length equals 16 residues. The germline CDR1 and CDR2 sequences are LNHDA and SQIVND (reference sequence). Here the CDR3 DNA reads TGTGCCAGTAGTAGGAAGGGACAGGGGCTGAATCAGCCCCAGCATTTT. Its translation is CASSRKGQGLNQPQHF.

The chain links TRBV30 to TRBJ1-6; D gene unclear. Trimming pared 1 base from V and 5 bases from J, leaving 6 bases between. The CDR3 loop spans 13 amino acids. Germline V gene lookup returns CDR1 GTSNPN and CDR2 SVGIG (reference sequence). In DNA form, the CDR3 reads TGTGCCTGGAGTGACGGTGATAATTCACCCCTCCACTTT. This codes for CAWSDGDNSPLHF.

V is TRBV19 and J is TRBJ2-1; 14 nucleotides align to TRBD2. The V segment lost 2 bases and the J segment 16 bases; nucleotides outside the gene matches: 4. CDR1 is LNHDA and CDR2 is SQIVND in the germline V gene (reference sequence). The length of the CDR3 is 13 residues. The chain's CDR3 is CASSISTSGRAFF. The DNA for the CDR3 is TGTGCCAGTAGTATATCGACTAGCGGGAGGGCCTTCTTC.

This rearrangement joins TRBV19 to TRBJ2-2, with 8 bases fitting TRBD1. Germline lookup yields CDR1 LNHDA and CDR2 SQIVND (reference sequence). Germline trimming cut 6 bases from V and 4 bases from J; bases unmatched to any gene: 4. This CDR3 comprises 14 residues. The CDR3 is CASSLTGATGELFF. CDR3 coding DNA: TGTGCCAGTAGCCTGACAGGGGCCACCGGGGAGCTGTTTTTT.

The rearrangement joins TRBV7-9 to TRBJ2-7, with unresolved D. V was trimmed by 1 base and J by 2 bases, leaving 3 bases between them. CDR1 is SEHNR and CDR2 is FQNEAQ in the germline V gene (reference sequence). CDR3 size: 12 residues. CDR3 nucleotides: TGTGCCAGCAGCTTAGGTACCTACGAGCAGTACTTC. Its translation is CASSLGTYEQYF.

The CDR3 loop is CASSSPYNEQFF. DNA of the CDR3: TGTGCCAGCAGTAGCCCCTACAATGAGCAGTTCTTC. This sequence joins TRBV28 and TRBJ2-1, with D unclear. This CDR3 comprises 12 residues. The germline CDR1 and CDR2 sequences are MDHEN and SYDVKM. V was shortened by 5 bases and J by 2 bases, with 4 bases between the two germline ends.

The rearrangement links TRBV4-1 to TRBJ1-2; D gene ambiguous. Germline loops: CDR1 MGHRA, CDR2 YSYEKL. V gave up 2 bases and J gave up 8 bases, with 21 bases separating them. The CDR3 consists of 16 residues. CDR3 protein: CASSQSPAGGVGGYTF. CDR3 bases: TGCGCCAGCAGCCAAAGTCCCGCGGGTGGGGTTGGGGGCTACACCTTC.

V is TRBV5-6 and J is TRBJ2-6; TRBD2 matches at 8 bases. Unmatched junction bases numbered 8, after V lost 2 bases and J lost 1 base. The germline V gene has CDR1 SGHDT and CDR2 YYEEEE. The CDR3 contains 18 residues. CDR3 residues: CASSFGLAGRSGANVLTF. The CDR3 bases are TGTGCCAGCAGCTTCGGGCTAGCGGGCAGGTCTGGGGCCAACGTCCTGACTTTC.

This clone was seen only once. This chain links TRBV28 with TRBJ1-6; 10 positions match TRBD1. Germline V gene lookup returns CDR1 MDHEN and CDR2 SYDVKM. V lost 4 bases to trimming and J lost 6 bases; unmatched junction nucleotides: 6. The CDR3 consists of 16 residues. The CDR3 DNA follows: TGTGCCAGCAGTTACCCCCGGGACAGGGGTAATTCACCCCTCCACTTT. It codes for CASSYPRDRGNSPLHF.

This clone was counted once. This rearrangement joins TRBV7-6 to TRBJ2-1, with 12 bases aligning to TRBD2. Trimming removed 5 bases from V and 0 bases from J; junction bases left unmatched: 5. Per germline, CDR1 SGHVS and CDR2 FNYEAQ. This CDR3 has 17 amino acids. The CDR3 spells CASSPRTSGTSYNEQFF. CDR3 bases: TGTGCCAGCAGCCCACGGACTAGCGGGACCTCCTACAATGAGCAGTTCTTC.

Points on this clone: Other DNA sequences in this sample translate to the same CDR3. The DNA of the CDR3 is TGTGCCAGCAGGACTAATTACAATGAGCAGTTCTTC. This sequence encodes CASRTNYNEQFF. This chain joins TRBV28 and TRBJ2-1; a possible D gene is TRBD2 (5 bases). Trimming removed 6 bases from V and 4 bases from J, with 7 bases in between. Germline CDR1 MDHEN, CDR2 SYDVKM. This CDR3 is built from 12 residues.

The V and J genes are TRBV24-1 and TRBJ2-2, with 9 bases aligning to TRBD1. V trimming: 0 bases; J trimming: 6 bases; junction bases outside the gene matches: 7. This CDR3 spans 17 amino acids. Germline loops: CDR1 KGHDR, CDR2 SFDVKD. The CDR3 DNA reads TGTGCCACCAGTGATTTGGGGGGACAGGGACCCCCCGGGGAGCTGTTTTTT. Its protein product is CATSDLGGQGPPGELFF.

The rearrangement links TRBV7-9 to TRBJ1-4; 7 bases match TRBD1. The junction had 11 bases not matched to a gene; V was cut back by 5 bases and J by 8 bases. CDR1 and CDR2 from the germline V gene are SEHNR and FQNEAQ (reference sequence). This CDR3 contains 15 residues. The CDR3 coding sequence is TGTGCCAGCAGCACCGGACAGGCCGTTCGAGAAAAACTGTTTTTT. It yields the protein CASSTGQAVREKLFF.

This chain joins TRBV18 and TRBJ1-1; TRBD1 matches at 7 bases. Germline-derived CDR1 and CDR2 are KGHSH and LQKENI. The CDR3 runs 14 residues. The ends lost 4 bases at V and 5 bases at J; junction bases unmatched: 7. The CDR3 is CASSQQGSGTEAFF. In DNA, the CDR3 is TGTGCCAGCTCACAACAGGGGTCGGGAACTGAAGCTTTCTTT.

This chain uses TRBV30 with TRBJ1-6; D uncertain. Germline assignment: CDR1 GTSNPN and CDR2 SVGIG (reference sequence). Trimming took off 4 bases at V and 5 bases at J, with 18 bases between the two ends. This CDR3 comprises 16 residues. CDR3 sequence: CAWIEPGSPNNSPLHF. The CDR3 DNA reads TGTGCCTGGATCGAACCTGGCTCACCGAATAATTCACCCCTCCACTTT.

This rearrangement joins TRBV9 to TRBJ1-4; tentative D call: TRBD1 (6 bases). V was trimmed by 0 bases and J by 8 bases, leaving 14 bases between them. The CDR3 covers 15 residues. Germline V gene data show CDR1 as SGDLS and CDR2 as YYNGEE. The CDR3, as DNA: TGTGCCAGCAGCGTAGGGGGCAGGACAGTCGAAAAACTGTTTTTT. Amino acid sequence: CASSVGGRTVEKLFF.